The present entry profiles one T cell receptor (beta chain) with its context. Germline V CDR1 and CDR2: MRHNA, SNTAGT. The length of the CDR3 is 14 residues. V lost 5 bases to trimming and J lost 2 bases; unmatched junction nucleotides: 1. This specimen belongs to a study of control samples from healthy donors and cancer patients. Assay used: immunoSEQ multiplex PCR; TCRdb lists only in-frame clones, some missing. The profile shows around 58,000 clones, roughly 95% of them singletons. This chain links TRBV6-4 with TRBJ2-3; 10 bases agree with TRBD2. Sequenced material: blood. The receptor comes from a woman younger than 35 in good health. The CDR3 nucleotides are TGTGCCAGCAGTCTAGCGGGGGACACAGATACGCAGTATTTT. It specifies CASSLAGDTDTQYF.